The entry below gives a single T cell receptor beta chain sequence along with its context. Antigen specificity is unknown. V was cut by 0 bases and J by 4 bases, with 12 bases left in between. This CDR3 comprises 15 residues. The germline V gene has CDR1 SEHNR and CDR2 FQNEAQ (reference sequence). The data stem from a study of blood T cells in healthy people across ages. For the second PCR, which ran for about 7 to 12 cycles, a sample-barcoded 5' primer and a J-beta primer mix were used. TCRdb processed the 5' RACE reads anew with MiXCR; each CDR3 protein has one entry. Here the sample spans roughly 1.6 million distinct CDR3 sequences, almost 35% being singletons. Study outcomes and limitations: Long-lived and aged donors differed, with more naive CD4+ cells and higher diversity in the long-lived.

Roughly 10 milliliters was the volume of peripheral blood drawn from each donor. The TCR originated in a woman aged 30 to 39 in good health. The chain has TRBV7-9 and TRBJ1-2; unclear D gene. Sequences were obtained from blood. As DNA, the CDR3 is TGTGCCAGCAGCTTAGCGGGTCGAGAGGGCTATGGCTACACCTTC. Translated: CASSLAGREGYGYTF.